Listed below are T cell receptor beta chains from one sample, sequenced in a study of blood T cell repertoires in COVID-19. Using immunoSEQ multiplex PCR, the repertoire was profiled, and TCRdb retains in-frame clones only, with some absent. This sample yields some 88,000 clones, of which 90% to 95% are seen a single time; 1.8% belongs to the top ten. Sequencing was performed on peripheral blood. The receptors here all came from a human donor with active COVID-19. The donor label of this sample is uncertain. Both conserved end residues are part of each CDR3. Fields, in order: clone size, J gene, D gene, V gene, CDR3 DNA, CDR3 protein. A D gene is named only where the DNA matches it firmly. Rows may omit the clone size; those that give it use once, few, many or a size class.

>-|TRBJ1-2|-|TRBV19
TGTGCCAGTAGTATAGCGCGGTATGGCTACACCTTC
CASSIARYGYTF
>-|TRBJ1-5|-|TRBV5-5
TGTGCCAGCAGCTTGGCCGGGTTTAGCAATCAGCCCCAGCATTTT
CASSLAGFSNQPQHF
>-|TRBJ2-7|TRBD2|TRBV7-6
TGTGCCAGCAGCTTAGCGGCCGGACTAGCGGGGGCCGACTACGAGCAGTACTTC
CASSLAAGLAGADYEQYF
>few|TRBJ2-7|-|TRBV5-5
TGTGCCAGCTCCCTCCTTCGGGGTTCCTACGAGCAGTACTTC
CASSLLRGSYEQYF
>-|TRBJ2-7|TRBD2|TRBV6-2/TRBV6-3
TGTGCCAGCAGCCTAGCGGGGGACTCCTACGAGCAGTACTTC
CASSLAGDSYEQYF
>-|TRBJ2-2|TRBD2|TRBV2
TGTGCCAGCAGGGGCATCGGGACTAGCGGGGGGGATTTCACCGGGGAGCTGTTTTTT
CASRGIGTSGGDFTGELFF
>-|TRBJ2-1|-|TRBV3-1/TRBV3-2
TGTGCCAGCAGCCAAGGGAACCGGGACAATGAGCAGTTCTTC
CASSQGNRDNEQFF
>-|TRBJ2-7|TRBD2|TRBV3-1/TRBV3-2
TGTGCCAGCAGCGCTGGACTAGCGCTGGGAAAGCAGTACTTC
CASSAGLALGKQYF
>-|TRBJ2-7|TRBD1|TRBV2
TGTGCCAGCACCTCCGACAGGGTAAAATACGAGCAGTACTTC
CASTSDRVKYEQYF
>-|TRBJ2-7|TRBD1|TRBV7-9
TGTGCCAGCAGCCCGTCCGTGAGACAGGGGACAACCTACGAGCAGTACTTC
CASSPSVRQGTTYEQYF
>-|TRBJ1-5|TRBD1|TRBV5-5
TGTGCCAGCAGCCGCGGACAGGGCTTGCAGCCCCAGCATTTT
CASSRGQGLQPQHF
>once|TRBJ2-1|-|TRBV7-9
TGTGCCAGCAGCTTAGCGGGGGGATATGAGCAGTTCTTC
CASSLAGGYEQFF
>-|TRBJ1-3|-|TRBV9
TGTGCCAGCAGCGTAGAAGGGGCGGCTGGAAACACCATATATTTT
CASSVEGAAGNTIYF
>-|TRBJ2-1|TRBD2|TRBV11-2
TGTGCCAGCAGCCCCAGGATGGGAGCGGGGGTCCGCTCCTACAATGAGCAGTTCTTC
CASSPRMGAGVRSYNEQFF
>-|TRBJ1-4|-|TRBV5-4
TGTGCCAGCAGCCCTAGTTCCGAGGGGGGGGAAAAACTGTTTTTT
CASSPSSEGGEKLFF
>-|TRBJ2-3|-|TRBV7-8
TGTGCCAGCAGCTCCACGGAGGGCACAGATACGCAGTATTTT
CASSSTEGTDTQYF
>-|TRBJ1-5|TRBD1|TRBV7-8
TGTGCCAGCAGCTTAACCCACCCCCGACAGGGAACCAGCAATCAGCCCCAGCATTTT
CASSLTHPRQGTSNQPQHF
>-|TRBJ1-2|-|TRBV12-2
TGTGCAAGTCGCTTTCATGGGGAGGGGGACCTCTATGGCTACACCTTC
CASRFHGEGDLYGYTF
>-|TRBJ1-1|-|TRBV7-3
TGTGCCAGCAGCCAAAGGGGGAACACTGAAGCTTTCTTT
CASSQRGNTEAFF
>-|TRBJ1-1|TRBD1|TRBV4-1
TGCGCCAGCAGCCCCCAGGGACAGGGGGCCATGAACACTGAAGCTTTCTTT
CASSPQGQGAMNTEAFF
>-|TRBJ1-2|-|TRBV24-1
TGTGCCACCAGTGATTTGAGAGGGGGTCCGTTGTGTGGCTACACCTTC
CATSDLRGGPLCGYTF
>-|TRBJ2-7|TRBD1|TRBV27
TGTGCCAGCAGTTGGGGGACAGGGGGGAGGGACGAGCAGTACTTC
CASSWGTGGRDEQYF
>-|TRBJ1-5|TRBD1|TRBV28
TGTGCCAGCAGTCCGACAGGGTTTGTCAATCAGCCCCAGCATTTT
CASSPTGFVNQPQHF
>-|TRBJ1-1|-|TRBV28
TGTGCCAGCAGTTTAAGTTTGGGGGCAACTGAAGCTTTCTTT
CASSLSLGATEAFF
>few|TRBJ2-3|TRBD2|TRBV6-1
TGTGCCAGCAGTGAAGCAGCGGGGGGGCCAGATACGCAGTATTTT
CASSEAAGGPDTQYF
>-|TRBJ1-2|-|TRBV10-1
TGCGCCAGCAGTGAGTCGTCCGGGGGTGGCTACACCTTC
CASSESSGGGYTF
>-|TRBJ1-4|TRBD1|TRBV25-1
TGTGCCAGCAGTGATACAGGGGGCTCTGGTGAAAAACTGTTTTTT
CASSDTGGSGEKLFF
>-|TRBJ2-3|-|TRBV29-1
TGCAGCGTTGAAGTGTCGGGCACAGATACGCAGTATTTT
CSVEVSGTDTQYF
>-|TRBJ2-3|-|TRBV5-1
TGCGCCAGCAGCTTGGCCGTGGGGCCAGATACGCAGTATTTT
CASSLAVGPDTQYF
>-|TRBJ2-1|-|TRBV19
TGTGCCACCGTCCGCGGAACTAACTCCTACAATGAGCAGTTCTTC
CATVRGTNSYNEQFF
>-|TRBJ2-3|-|TRBV10-1
TGCGCCAGCAGCGCTAGAAGTACTAGCACAGATACGCAGTATTTT
CASSARSTSTDTQYF
>-|TRBJ2-7|-|TRBV19
TGTGCCAGTAGTATAGTTGCAGAAACCTACGAGCAGTACTTC
CASSIVAETYEQYF
>-|TRBJ2-7|TRBD1|TRBV7-2
TGTGCCAGCAGCTGGGACAGAGGACCCTACGAGCAGTACTTC
CASSWDRGPYEQYF
>-|TRBJ2-1|TRBD2|TRBV10-3
TGTGCCATCAGTGAGGAAGGGGAGGGCAATGAGCAGTTCTTC
CAISEEGEGNEQFF
>-|TRBJ2-1|TRBD2|TRBV11-2
TGTGCCAGCAGCTTATCGGCGGGGGACTACAATGAGCAGTTCTTC
CASSLSAGDYNEQFF